The clone carrying this T cell receptor (beta chain) was counted between two and nine times. The data are from a study of CD8+ T cells in alopecia areata. Treatment meaning: oral pan-JAK inhibitor, 5-10 mg twice daily. The V gene lost 4 bases and the J gene lost 0 bases, with 16 bases spanning the gap. There are 16 residues in the CDR3. CDR1 and CDR2 from the germline V gene are MGHDK and SYGVNS. Extracted RNA was reverse transcribed into cDNA, the sequencing template. Sequencing used immunoSEQ multiplex PCR; TCRdb keeps in-frame clones, though not all of them. The data show about 88,000 clones, with 44% seen just once and around 20% held by the top ten.

The sequence was obtained from a human donor with alopecia areata. This chain links TRBV25-1 with TRBJ2-7, with no clear D. The source was CD8+ T cells sorted from blood, collected at week 24, from a patient treated with tofacitinib. The CDR3 loop is CASSGFETHSSYEQYF. The CDR3 DNA reads as TGTGCCAGCAGTGGGTTCGAGACTCACAGCTCCTACGAGCAGTACTTC.